This entry describes one T cell receptor beta chain. How the authors handled the data: Quantification of nucleated cells was approximated via reference gene primer amplification. Assay: immunoSEQ multiplex PCR; the TCRdb copy retains only in-frame clones and omits some. The D gene and trimming were derived from the DNA, and the V and J assignments and clone size from that table. The profile shows approximately 150,000 clones, roughly 82% of them singletons. V was pared by 0 bases and J by 8 bases, with 17 bases between. The germline V gene has CDR1 SGHRS and CDR2 YFSETQ. This CDR3 is 15 amino acids long. The sample belongs to a study of blood T cell repertoires in COVID-19. Study-wide context: Whether acute or convalescent, the COVID-19 samples came from the United States, Italy and Spain. Sources were T cells, B-cell-depleted T cells, or PBMCs; the material itself was cDNA or gDNA.

The chain joins TRBV5-1 to TRBJ1-2; no clear D gene. This TCR came from a human donor in a cohort sampled during active COVID-19. Sequenced input: peripheral blood. The CDR3 DNA reads as TGCGCCAGCAGCTTGGGACTGACTGCCTCGGAGGGCTACACCTTC. It specifies CASSLGLTASEGYTF.